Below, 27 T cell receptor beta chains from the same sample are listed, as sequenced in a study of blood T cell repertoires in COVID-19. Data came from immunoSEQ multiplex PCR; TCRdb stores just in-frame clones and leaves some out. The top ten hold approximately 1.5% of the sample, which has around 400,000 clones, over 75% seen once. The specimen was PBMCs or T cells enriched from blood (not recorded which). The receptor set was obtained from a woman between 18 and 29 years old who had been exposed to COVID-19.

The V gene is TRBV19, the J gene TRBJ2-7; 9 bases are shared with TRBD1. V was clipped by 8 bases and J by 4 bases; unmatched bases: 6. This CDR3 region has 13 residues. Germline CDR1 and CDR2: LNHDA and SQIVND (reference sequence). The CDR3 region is CASSDRGIYEQYF. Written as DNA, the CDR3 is TGTGCCAGTTCAGACAGGGGGATTTACGAGCAGTACTTC.

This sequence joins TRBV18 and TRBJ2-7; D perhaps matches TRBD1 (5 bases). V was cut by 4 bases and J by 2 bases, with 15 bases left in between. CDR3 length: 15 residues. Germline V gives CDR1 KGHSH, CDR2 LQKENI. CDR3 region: CASSLAGQGPYEQYF. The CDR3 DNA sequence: TGTGCCAGCTCACTCGCCGGACAAGGGCCCTACGAGCAGTACTTC.

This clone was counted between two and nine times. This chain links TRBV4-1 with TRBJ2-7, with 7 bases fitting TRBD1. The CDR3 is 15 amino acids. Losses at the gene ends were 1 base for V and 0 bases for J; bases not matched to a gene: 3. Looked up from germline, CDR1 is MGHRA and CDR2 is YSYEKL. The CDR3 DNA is TGCGCCAGCAGCCAAGCCAGGGGGAACTCCTACGAGCAGTACTTC. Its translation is CASSQARGNSYEQYF.

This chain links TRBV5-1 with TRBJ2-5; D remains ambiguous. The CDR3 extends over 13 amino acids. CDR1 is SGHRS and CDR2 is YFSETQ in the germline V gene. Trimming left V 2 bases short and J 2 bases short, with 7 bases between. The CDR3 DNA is TGCGCCAGCAGCTTCTCAGTACAAGAGACCCAGTACTTC. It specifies CASSFSVQETQYF.

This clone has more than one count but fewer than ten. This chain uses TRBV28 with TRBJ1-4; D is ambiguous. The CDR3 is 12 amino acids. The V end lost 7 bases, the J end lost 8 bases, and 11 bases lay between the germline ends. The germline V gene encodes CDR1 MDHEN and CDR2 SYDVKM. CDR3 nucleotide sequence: TGTGCCAGCAATACTTCGGGGGAAAAACTGTTTTTT. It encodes CASNTSGEKLFF.

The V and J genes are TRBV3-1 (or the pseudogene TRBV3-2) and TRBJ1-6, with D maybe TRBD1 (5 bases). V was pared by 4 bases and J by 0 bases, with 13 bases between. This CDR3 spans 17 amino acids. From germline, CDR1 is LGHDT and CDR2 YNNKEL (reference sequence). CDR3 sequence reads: CASSPLPGGSYNSPLHF. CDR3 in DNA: TGTGCCAGCAGCCCTCTACCGGGGGGCTCCTATAATTCACCCCTCCACTTT.

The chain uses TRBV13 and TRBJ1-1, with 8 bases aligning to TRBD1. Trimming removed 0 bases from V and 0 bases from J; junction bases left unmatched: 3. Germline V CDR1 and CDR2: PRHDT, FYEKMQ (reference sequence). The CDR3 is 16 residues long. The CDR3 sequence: CASSLGQGALNTEAFF. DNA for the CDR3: TGTGCCAGCAGCTTAGGCCAGGGGGCATTGAACACTGAAGCTTTCTTT.

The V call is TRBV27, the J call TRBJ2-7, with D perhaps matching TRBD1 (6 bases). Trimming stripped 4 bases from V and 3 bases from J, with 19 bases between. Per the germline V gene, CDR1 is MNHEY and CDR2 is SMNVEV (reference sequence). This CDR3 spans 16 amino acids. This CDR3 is CASSSQGAGGGYEQYF. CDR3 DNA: TGTGCCAGCAGTTCACAGGGAGCTGGGGGCGGCTACGAGCAGTACTTC.

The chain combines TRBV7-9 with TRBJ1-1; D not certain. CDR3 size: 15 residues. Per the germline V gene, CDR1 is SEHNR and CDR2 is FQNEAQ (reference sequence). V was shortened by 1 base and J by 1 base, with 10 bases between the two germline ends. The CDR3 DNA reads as TGTGCCAGCAGCTTAGTGGCAGGCTGGAACACTGAAGCTTTCTTT. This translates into CASSLVAGWNTEAFF.

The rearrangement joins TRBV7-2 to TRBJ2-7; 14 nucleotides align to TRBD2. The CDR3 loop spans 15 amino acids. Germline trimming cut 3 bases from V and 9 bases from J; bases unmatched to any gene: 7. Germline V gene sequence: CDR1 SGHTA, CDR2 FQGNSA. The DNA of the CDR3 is TGTGCCAGCAGCTTTCAGACTAGCGGGGGGGCTGTGCAGTACTTC. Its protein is CASSFQTSGGAVQYF. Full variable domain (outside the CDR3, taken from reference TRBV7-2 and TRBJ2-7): GAGVSQSPSNKVTEKGKDVELRCDPISGHTALYWYRQSLGQGLEFLIYFQGNSAPDKSGLPSDRFSAERTGGSVSTLTIQRTQQEDSAVYLCASSFQTSGGAVQYFGPGTRLTVT.

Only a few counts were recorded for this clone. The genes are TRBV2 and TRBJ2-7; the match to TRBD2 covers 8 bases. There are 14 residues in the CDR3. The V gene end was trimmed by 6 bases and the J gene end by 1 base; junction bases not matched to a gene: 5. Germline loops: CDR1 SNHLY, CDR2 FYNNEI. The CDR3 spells CASRWREASYEQYF. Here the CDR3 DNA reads TGTGCCAGCAGATGGCGGGAGGCTTCCTACGAGCAGTACTTC.

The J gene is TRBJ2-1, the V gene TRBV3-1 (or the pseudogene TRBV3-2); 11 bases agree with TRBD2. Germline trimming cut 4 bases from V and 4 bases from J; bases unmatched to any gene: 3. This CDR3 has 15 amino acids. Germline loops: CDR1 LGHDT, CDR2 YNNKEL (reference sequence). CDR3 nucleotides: TGTGCCAGCAGCCCTAGCGGGGGGCAATACAATGAGCAGTTCTTC. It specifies CASSPSGGQYNEQFF.

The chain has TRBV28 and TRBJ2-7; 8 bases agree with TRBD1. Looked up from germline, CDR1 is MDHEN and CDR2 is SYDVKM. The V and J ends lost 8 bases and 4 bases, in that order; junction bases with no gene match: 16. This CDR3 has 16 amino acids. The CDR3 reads CASGKRGAGGWYEQYF. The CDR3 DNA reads TGTGCCAGCGGAAAGAGGGGGGCAGGGGGCTGGTACGAGCAGTACTTC.

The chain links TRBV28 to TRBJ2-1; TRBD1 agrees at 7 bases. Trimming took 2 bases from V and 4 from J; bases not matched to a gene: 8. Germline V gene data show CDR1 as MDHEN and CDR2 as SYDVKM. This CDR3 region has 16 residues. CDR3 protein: CASSLQGESPYNEQFF. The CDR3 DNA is TGTGCCAGCAGTTTACAGGGGGAGTCCCCGTACAATGAGCAGTTCTTC.

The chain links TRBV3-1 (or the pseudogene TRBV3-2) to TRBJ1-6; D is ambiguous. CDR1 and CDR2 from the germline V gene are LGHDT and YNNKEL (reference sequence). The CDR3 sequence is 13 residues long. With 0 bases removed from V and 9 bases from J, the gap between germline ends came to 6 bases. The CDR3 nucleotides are TGTGCCAGCAGCCAAGACGGCGGTTCACCCCTCCACTTT. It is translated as CASSQDGGSPLHF.

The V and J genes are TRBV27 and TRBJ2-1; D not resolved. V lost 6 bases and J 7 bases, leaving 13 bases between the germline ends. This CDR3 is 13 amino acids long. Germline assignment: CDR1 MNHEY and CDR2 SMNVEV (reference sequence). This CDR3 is CASSYFLGNEQFF. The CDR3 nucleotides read TGTGCCAGCAGCTATTTCCTAGGAAATGAGCAGTTCTTC.

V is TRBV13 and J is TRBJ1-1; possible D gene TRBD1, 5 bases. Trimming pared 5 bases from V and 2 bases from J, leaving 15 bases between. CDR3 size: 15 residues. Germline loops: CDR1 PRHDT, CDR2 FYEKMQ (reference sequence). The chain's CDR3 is CASSQWTQINTEAFF. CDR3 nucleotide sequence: TGTGCCAGCAGCCAATGGACACAGATAAACACTGAAGCTTTCTTT. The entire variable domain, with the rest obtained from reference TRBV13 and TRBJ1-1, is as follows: AAGVIQSPRHLIKEKRETATLKCYPIPRHDTVYWYQQGPGQDPQFLISFYEKMQSDKGSIPDRFSAQQFSDYHSELNMSSLELGDSALYFCASSQWTQINTEAFFGQGTRLTVV.

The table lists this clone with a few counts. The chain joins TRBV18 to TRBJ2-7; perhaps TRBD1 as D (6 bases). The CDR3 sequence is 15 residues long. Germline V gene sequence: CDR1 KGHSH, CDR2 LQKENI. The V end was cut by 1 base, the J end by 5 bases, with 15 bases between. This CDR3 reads CASSPRQDAHHEQYF. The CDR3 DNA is TGTGCCAGCTCACCACGACAGGACGCCCACCACGAGCAGTACTTC.

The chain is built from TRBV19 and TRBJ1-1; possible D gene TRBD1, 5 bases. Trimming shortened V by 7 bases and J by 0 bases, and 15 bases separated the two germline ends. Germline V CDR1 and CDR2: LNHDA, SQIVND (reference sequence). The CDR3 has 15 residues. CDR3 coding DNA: TGTGCCAGTATCCCGACAGCCAACATGAACACTGAAGCTTTCTTT. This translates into CASIPTANMNTEAFF. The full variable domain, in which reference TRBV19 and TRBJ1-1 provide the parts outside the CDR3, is DGGITQSPKYLFRKEGQNVTLSCEQNLNHDAMYWYRQDPGQGLRLIYYSQIVNDFQKGDIAEGYSVSREKKESFPLTVTSAQKNPTAFYLCASIPTANMNTEAFFGQGTRLTVV.

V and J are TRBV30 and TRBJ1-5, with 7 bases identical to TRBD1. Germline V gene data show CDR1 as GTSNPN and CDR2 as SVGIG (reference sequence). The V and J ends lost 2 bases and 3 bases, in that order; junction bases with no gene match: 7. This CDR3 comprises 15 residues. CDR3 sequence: CAWSRETGSNQPQHF. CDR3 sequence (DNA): TGTGCCTGGAGTAGGGAGACAGGGTCCAATCAGCCCCAGCATTTT.

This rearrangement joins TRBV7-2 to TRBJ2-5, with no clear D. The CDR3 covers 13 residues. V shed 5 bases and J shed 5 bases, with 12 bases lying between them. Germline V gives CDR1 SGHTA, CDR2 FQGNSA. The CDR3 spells CASSVERGETQYF. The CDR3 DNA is TGTGCCAGCAGCGTCGAGAGAGGCGAGACCCAGTACTTC.

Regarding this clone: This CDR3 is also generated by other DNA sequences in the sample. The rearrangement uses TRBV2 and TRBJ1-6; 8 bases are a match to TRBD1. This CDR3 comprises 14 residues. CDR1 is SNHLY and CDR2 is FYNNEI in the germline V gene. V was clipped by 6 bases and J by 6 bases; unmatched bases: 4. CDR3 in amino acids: CASSGQGGNSPLHF. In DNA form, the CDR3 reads TGTGCCAGCAGCGGACAGGGAGGTAATTCACCCCTCCACTTT.

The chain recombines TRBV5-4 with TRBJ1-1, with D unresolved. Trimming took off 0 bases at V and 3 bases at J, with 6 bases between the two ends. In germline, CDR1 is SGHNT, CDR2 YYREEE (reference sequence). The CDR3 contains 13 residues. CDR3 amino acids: CASSLVADTEAFF. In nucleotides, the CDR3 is TGTGCCAGCAGCTTGGTGGCGGACACTGAAGCTTTCTTT.

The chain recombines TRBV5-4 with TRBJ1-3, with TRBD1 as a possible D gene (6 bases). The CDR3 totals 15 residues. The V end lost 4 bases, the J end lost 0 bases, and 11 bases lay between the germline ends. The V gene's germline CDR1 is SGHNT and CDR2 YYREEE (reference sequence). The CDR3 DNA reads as TGTGCCAGCAGCCCCGGACAGTCCTCTGGAAACACCATATATTTT. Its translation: CASSPGQSSGNTIYF.

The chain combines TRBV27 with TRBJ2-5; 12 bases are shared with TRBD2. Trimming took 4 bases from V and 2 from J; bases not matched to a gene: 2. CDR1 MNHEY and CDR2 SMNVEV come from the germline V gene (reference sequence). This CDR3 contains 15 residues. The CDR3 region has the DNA TGTGCCAGCAGTTGGCTAGCGGGAGGGCAAGAGACCCAGTACTTC. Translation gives CASSWLAGGQETQYF.

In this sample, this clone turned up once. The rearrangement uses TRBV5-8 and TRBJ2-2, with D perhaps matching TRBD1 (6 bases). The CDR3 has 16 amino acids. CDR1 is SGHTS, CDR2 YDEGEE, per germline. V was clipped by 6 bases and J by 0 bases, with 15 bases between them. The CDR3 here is CASTTKDSPNTGELFF. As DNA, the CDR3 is TGTGCCAGCACCACAAAGGACAGTCCGAACACCGGGGAGCTGTTTTTT.

CDR3 nucleotide sequence: TGTGCCAGCTCTCCAGGGGCTAGCAATCAGCCCCAGCATTTT. It codes for CASSPGASNQPQHF. The J gene is TRBJ1-5, the V gene TRBV27, with D tentatively TRBD1 (6 bases). Germline-derived CDR1 and CDR2 are MNHEY and SMNVEV (reference sequence). V was clipped by 8 bases and J by 0 bases, with 11 bases between them. This CDR3 comprises 14 residues.